The 25 T cell receptor beta chains in this list originate from one sample, sequenced in a study of blood T cell repertoires in COVID-19. Repertoires were generated with immunoSEQ multiplex PCR, while TCRdb's copy carries only in-frame clones and drops some. The sample lists around 180,000 clones; roughly 88% were seen once. The sample taken for sequencing was peripheral blood. These receptors all stem from a human donor with active or convalescent COVID-19. The donor label of this sample is uncertain.

This clone was found a few times. V and J are TRBV5-4 and TRBJ2-7, with 8 positions matching TRBD2. J gave up 6 bases and V 3 bases, and 17 bases lay outside the gene matches. Looked up from germline, CDR1 is SGHNT and CDR2 is YYREEE (reference sequence). The length of the CDR3 is 17 residues. The CDR3 loop is CASSSGLAGPVRGEQYF. CDR3 nucleotides: TGTGCCAGCAGCTCGGGGCTAGCGGGCCCTGTTAGAGGCGAGCAGTACTTC.

The chain links TRBV21-1 to TRBJ2-1; the table's D call, TRBD2, has no DNA check behind it. TRBV21-1 is listed as a pseudogene. CDR3 length: 17 residues. CDR3 region: CASSKEWSGGLIDEQFF. The CDR3 DNA reads as TGTGCCAGCAGCAAAGAGTGGAGCGGGGGGTTAATCGATGAGCAGTTCTTC.

The chain is built from TRBV7-9 and TRBJ2-7, with 11 bases that match TRBD2. V trimming: 1 base; J trimming: 3 bases; junction bases outside the gene matches: 11. The CDR3 is 18 residues long. Germline-derived CDR1 and CDR2 are SEHNR and FQNEAQ (reference sequence). CDR3 amino acids: CASSLVPYSGRGRYEQYF. The CDR3 DNA is TGTGCCAGCAGCTTAGTGCCCTATAGCGGGAGGGGACGCTACGAGCAGTACTTC.

The rearrangement uses TRBV6-2 or TRBV6-3 and TRBJ1-1; TRBD1 agrees at 10 bases. CDR1 is MNHEY, CDR2 SVGEGT, per germline. The V and J ends lost 2 bases and 1 base, in that order; junction bases with no gene match: 4. The CDR3 is 16 amino acids. CDR3 loop: CASSYPRTGGNTEAFF. CDR3 DNA: TGTGCCAGCAGTTACCCAAGGACAGGGGGGAACACTGAAGCTTTCTTT.

This clone showed up just once. The rearrangement links TRBV28 to TRBJ2-7, with D possibly being TRBD2 (7 bases). Trimming took 3 bases from V and 6 from J, leaving 21 bases between them. The CDR3 contains 16 residues. CDR1 is MDHEN and CDR2 is SYDVKM in the germline V gene. The CDR3 DNA is TGTGCCAGCAGTTTGGGGGGGCGGGGACTCCTCACCGAGCAGTACTTC. It specifies CASSLGGRGLLTEQYF.

The chain couples TRBV7-9 to TRBJ2-2; D not resolved. Trimming removed 1 base at V and 9 bases at J, with 6 bases between. Germline-derived CDR1 and CDR2 are SEHNR and FQNEAQ (reference sequence). This CDR3 has 12 amino acids. The CDR3 is CASSLDDWELFF. DNA of the CDR3: TGTGCCAGCAGCTTAGACGACTGGGAGCTGTTTTTT.

The chain carries TRBV12-3 or TRBV12-4 and TRBJ2-5; 9 bases match TRBD1. The V gene end was trimmed by 10 bases and the J gene end by 4 bases; junction bases not matched to a gene: 7. The CDR3 contains 13 residues. The CDR3: CATTQGAGETQYF. Here the CDR3 DNA reads TGTGCCACCACACAGGGGGCAGGAGAGACCCAGTACTTC.

The rearrangement uses TRBV5-1 and TRBJ2-1, with D perhaps matching TRBD2 (5 bases). Germline CDR1 SGHRS, CDR2 YFSETQ. The CDR3 extends over 15 amino acids. V lost 0 bases and J lost 6, with 13 bases in between. CDR3 amino acids: CASSLDGIAFNEQFF. The CDR3 coding sequence is TGCGCCAGCAGCTTGGACGGGATAGCCTTCAATGAGCAGTTCTTC.

This sequence joins TRBV6-5 and TRBJ1-3; D gene ambiguous. The CDR3 is 15 residues long. Trimming took 6 bases from V and 0 from J, leaving 12 bases between them. Germline-derived CDR1 and CDR2 are MNHEY and SVGAGI. In nucleotides, the CDR3 is TGTGCCAGCAGACTCACGGGAATCTCTGGAAACACCATATATTTT. Residues: CASRLTGISGNTIYF.

The gene calls are TRBV6-2 or TRBV6-3 and TRBJ2-5; D is uncertain. The V gene lost 8 bases and the J gene lost 5 bases, with 15 bases spanning the gap. In germline, CDR1 is MNHEY, CDR2 SVGEGT. The CDR3 sequence is 13 residues long. The CDR3 bases are TGTGCCAGCCGATACTACGAGGTGGAGACCCAGTACTTC. The encoded protein is CASRYYEVETQYF.

This clone was observed once. V is TRBV29-1 and J is TRBJ1-2, with D tentatively TRBD1 (6 bases). The ends were cut back, 5 bases at V and 2 bases at J, with 12 bases in the middle. This CDR3 comprises 13 residues. Per germline, CDR1 SQVTM and CDR2 ANQGSEA. The CDR3 region has the DNA TGCAGCGTTTATCACCAGGGGAACTATGGCTACACCTTC. The encoded protein is CSVYHQGNYGYTF. The full variable domain, its missing parts supplied by reference TRBV29-1 and TRBJ1-2, is SAVISQKPSRDICQRGTSLTIQCQVDSQVTMMFWYRQQPGQSLTLIATANQGSEATYESGFVIDKFPISRPNLTFSTLTVSNMSPEDSSIYLCSVYHQGNYGYTFGSGTRLTVV.

V usage is TRBV2 and J usage is TRBJ2-7; 14 nucleotides align to TRBD2. Germline V CDR1 and CDR2: SNHLY, FYNNEI. CDR3 length equals 18 residues. V gave up 2 bases and J gave up 4 bases; unmatched junction bases: 10. For the CDR3, the DNA is TGTGCCAGCAGTGAATTGGGGACTAGCGGGAGAATTGGGTACGAGCAGTACTTC. This gives the protein CASSELGTSGRIGYEQYF.

In this sample, this clone turned up once. The chain uses TRBV27 and TRBJ1-5; D is undetermined. CDR1 and CDR2 from the germline V gene are MNHEY and SMNVEV (reference sequence). Trimming removed 3 bases at V and 7 bases at J, with 10 bases between. This CDR3 is 13 amino acids long. CDR3 region: CASSLGVWQPQHF. The CDR3 DNA is TGTGCCAGCAGTTTGGGCGTATGGCAGCCCCAGCATTTT.

The chain has TRBV2 and TRBJ2-5; 7 bases map to TRBD1. Germline V gene sequence: CDR1 SNHLY, CDR2 FYNNEI. The CDR3 totals 13 residues. Unmatched junction bases numbered 1, after V lost 2 bases and J lost 4 bases. In DNA, the CDR3 is TGTGCCAGCAGTGAAAACAGGGGAGAGACCCAGTACTTC. Its protein product is CASSENRGETQYF.

The chain carries TRBV24-1 and TRBJ2-1, with 9 nucleotides matching TRBD1. V dropped 5 bases and J dropped 3; count of bases not matched to a gene: 7. This CDR3 is built from 16 residues. Germline lookup yields CDR1 KGHDR and CDR2 SFDVKD. This chain's CDR3 is CATSALGGQGYNEQFF. In DNA, the CDR3 is TGTGCCACCAGTGCCCTGGGGGGACAGGGCTACAATGAGCAGTTCTTC.

V is TRBV19 and J is TRBJ1-2; 9 bases are a match to TRBD1. The V gene end was trimmed by 8 bases and the J gene end by 7 bases; junction bases not matched to a gene: 11. This CDR3 region has 14 residues. Germline assignment: CDR1 LNHDA and CDR2 SQIVND (reference sequence). The CDR3: CASSNPDRGAGYTF. The CDR3 DNA reads TGTGCCAGTTCTAACCCGGACAGGGGAGCTGGCTACACCTTC.

The gene calls are TRBV7-2 and TRBJ2-5, with D possibly matching TRBD1 (5 bases). The germline CDR1 and CDR2 sequences are SGHTA and FQGNSA. V was trimmed by 1 base and J by 1 base, leaving 13 bases between them. CDR3 length: 16 residues. The CDR3 sequence: CASSLDQGNLQETQYF. The CDR3 nucleotides read TGTGCCAGCAGCTTAGACCAGGGCAATCTCCAAGAGACCCAGTACTTC.

This chain connects TRBV24-1 to TRBJ2-2, with unresolved D. The germline V and J ends were trimmed by 5 bases and 5 bases, with 5 bases remaining between them. CDR3 size: 12 residues. Germline CDR1 reads KGHDR; CDR2 reads SFDVKD. In DNA, the CDR3 is TGTGCCACCAGTGTCGGTACCGGGGAGCTGTTTTTT. Translated, it gives CATSVGTGELFF.

The genes are TRBV9 and TRBJ2-7; maybe TRBD2 (5 bases). Trimming removed 2 bases at V and 2 bases at J, with 11 bases between. Germline assignment: CDR1 SGDLS and CDR2 YYNGEE. This CDR3 spans 14 amino acids. CDR3 in amino acids: CASSVAGAAYEQYF. The CDR3 coding sequence is TGTGCCAGCAGCGTGGCGGGCGCCGCCTACGAGCAGTACTTC.

The V and J genes are TRBV5-4 and TRBJ2-3; weak D call: TRBD2 (6 bases). The V and J ends lost 3 bases and 4 bases respectively, with 15 bases between them. The CDR3 covers 15 residues. Germline values: CDR1 SGHNT, CDR2 YYREEE (reference sequence). The chain's CDR3 is CASSSLATWADTQYF. As DNA, the CDR3 is TGTGCCAGCAGCTCTCTAGCGACGTGGGCAGATACGCAGTATTTT.

The V gene is TRBV5-1, the J gene TRBJ2-7; 8 positions agree with TRBD1. The CDR3 has 16 amino acids. Germline CDR1 is SGHRS and CDR2 is YFSETQ. The ends lost 4 bases at V and 2 bases at J; junction bases unmatched: 11. CDR3 residues: CASSPIGDRGTYEQYF. CDR3 nucleotides: TGCGCCAGCAGCCCCATAGGAGACAGGGGTACCTACGAGCAGTACTTC.

The chain joins TRBV3-1 (or the pseudogene TRBV3-2) to TRBJ2-2; D is ambiguous. Trimming left V 1 base short and J 5 bases short, with 11 bases between. The CDR3 contains 15 residues. Germline values: CDR1 LGHDT, CDR2 YNNKEL (reference sequence). CDR3 in amino acids: CASSQAGYRTGELFF. The CDR3 DNA sequence: TGTGCCAGCAGCCAAGCGGGTTATCGGACCGGGGAGCTGTTTTTT.

This clone was seen at least ten times. V gene TRBV4-3 combines with J gene TRBJ2-3; possible D gene TRBD1, 5 bases. CDR1 is LGHNA and CDR2 is YSLEER in the germline V gene. The germline V and J ends were trimmed by 4 bases and 1 base, with 18 bases remaining between them. CDR3 length: 17 residues. CDR3 sequence: CASSPPAIGEGTDTQYF. CDR3 DNA sequence: TGCGCCAGCAGCCCACCTGCGATAGGGGAAGGCACAGATACGCAGTATTTT.

The chain links TRBV5-6 to TRBJ1-2; 10 nucleotides match TRBD1. V lost 7 bases and J lost 8; bases outside the gene matches: 11. Germline lookup yields CDR1 SGHDT and CDR2 YYEEEE. CDR3 length: 14 amino acids. As DNA, the CDR3 is TGTGCCAGCCGAGCGCGGGACAGGGGTTGGGGCTACACCTTC. It specifies CASRARDRGWGYTF.

This CDR3 reads CASSNRDRILLYGYTF. The DNA of the CDR3 is TGTGCCAGTAGTAACCGGGACAGGATCTTACTATATGGCTACACCTTC. The rearrangement links TRBV19 to TRBJ1-2, with 8 positions matching TRBD1. The J segment lost 5 bases and the V segment lost 4 bases, leaving 12 bases of the junction unmatched. Germline V gene data show CDR1 as LNHDA and CDR2 as SQIVND (reference sequence). The CDR3 has 16 amino acids.